Detailed here is one T cell receptor (beta chain). These data originate in a study of OX40 agonist ivuxolimab in advanced cancers. Looking at the study overall: Ivuxolimab, an antibody acting as an agonist of OX40 (CD134), was used to treat patients.

In germline, CDR1 is SGHKS, CDR2 YYEKEE (reference sequence). Trimming stripped 0 bases from V and 4 bases from J, with 9 bases between. The CDR3 sequence is 14 residues long. Here immunoSEQ multiplex PCR was the method, and the copy in TCRdb shows in-frame clones only, minus some. The sample shows 50,000 to 55,000 clones, 84% of them seen only once. The chain uses TRBV5-5 and TRBJ2-3; D might be TRBD2 (6 bases). The receptor comes from an adult with an advanced solid tumor such as melanoma, head and neck, liver or kidney cancer. The material was CD4+ or CD8+ T cells sorted from blood, obtained in a trial of the OX40 agonist ivuxolimab. DNA of the CDR3: TGTGCCAGCAGCTTGGTAGGGGACTCAGATACGCAGTATTTT. It is translated as CASSLVGDSDTQYF.